These 5 T cell receptor beta chains share one sample of origin, sequenced in a study of T cells in Graves' hyperthyroidism and ophthalmopathy. RNA transcripts yielded amplified TCR beta CDR3 regions. HTBI primers were employed in a first-round RT-PCR of the TCR CDR3. Each CDR3 protein gets one entry after TCRdb re-called the multiplex PCR reads with MiXCR. The sample includes some 350,000 distinct CDR3 sequences, around 14% of them seen just once. The material sequenced was blood. These receptors originate from a woman under 30 with Graves' hyperthyroidism that later progressed to Graves' ophthalmopathy.

This clonotype occurred many times. This chain joins TRBV28 and TRBJ2-3; 7 positions agree with TRBD2. The CDR3 loop spans 18 amino acids. V shed 5 bases, J shed 4 bases, and the junction held 18 bases outside the gene matches. Per germline, CDR1 MDHEN and CDR2 SYDVKM. The CDR3 nucleotides read TGTGCCAGCAGTGGTACCCTTTGGGGGAGGGCCGAGGCAGATACGCAGTATTTT. This encodes CASSGTLWGRAEADTQYF.

This clonotype was detected only a few times. The gene calls are TRBV30 and TRBJ1-1; possible D gene TRBD1, 5 bases. The CDR3 has 13 residues. Trimming left V 1 base short and J 1 base short, with 7 bases between. Germline V gene sequence: CDR1 GTSNPN, CDR2 SVGIG (reference sequence). CDR3 DNA sequence: TGTGCCTGGAGTGCCGGGGGGAACACTGAAGCTTTCTTT. Encoded protein: CAWSAGGNTEAFF. Full variable domain (missing parts from reference TRBV30 and TRBJ1-1): SQTIHQWPATLVQPVGSPLSLECTVEGTSNPNLYWYRQAAGRGLQLLFYSVGIGQISSEVPQNLSASRPQDRQFILSSKKLLLSDSGFYLCAWSAGGNTEAFFGQGTRLTVV.

The chain recombines TRBV4-3 with TRBJ2-2, with TRBD2 matching 8 bases. The trim removed 2 bases at V and 5 bases at J, leaving 4 bases unmatched. CDR1 is LGHNA and CDR2 is YSLEER in the germline V gene. The CDR3 runs to 15 residues. CDR3 sequence (DNA): TGCGCCAGCAGCCAAAGCGGGAGTTGGACCGGGGAGCTGTTTTTT. The encoded protein is CASSQSGSWTGELFF.

In nucleotides, the CDR3 is TGTGCCAGCAGTGAAGCTCAGCCCCAGCATTTT. Translation: CASSEAQPQHF. The chain is built from TRBV6-1 and TRBJ1-5, with unresolved D. Between the trimmed V and J ends, which lost 0 bases and 6 bases, there was a span of 0 bases. Germline V lookup: CDR1 MNHNS, CDR2 SASEGT. This CDR3 is built from 11 residues.

The table lists this clonotype with many counts. V is TRBV2 and J is TRBJ1-1, with D hard to call. V lost 2 bases and J lost 0, with 4 bases in between. CDR1 is SNHLY, CDR2 FYNNEI, per germline. This CDR3 contains 13 residues. The CDR3 sequence is CASSELVNTEAFF. The CDR3 region has the DNA TGTGCCAGCAGTGAATTAGTGAACACTGAAGCTTTCTTT.